The source of this T cell receptor beta chain is a study of blood T cell repertoires in COVID-19. Across the whole study: The study drew acute and convalescent COVID-19 samples from the United States, Italy and Spain.

The CDR3 has 16 amino acids. The trim removed 1 base at V and 0 bases at J, leaving 3 bases unmatched. CDR1 and CDR2 from the germline V gene are LNHNV and YYDKDF (reference sequence). A word on this clone: Other DNA sequences in the sample encode the same CDR3.

Authors' analysis steps: Using reference gene primer amplification, nucleated cell counts were estimated. Sequenced by immunoSEQ multiplex PCR; TCRdb stores in-frame clones only, minus some. V, J and clone size are taken as reported in that table, and D and trimming were inferred from the DNA itself. The repertoire has tens of thousands of clones, 84% of them found once; the top ten carry about 16%. The sequence was obtained from a man in his fifties or sixties with COVID-19, enrolled during active disease. The V gene is TRBV15, the J gene TRBJ1-3; 7 positions match TRBD1. The sample was peripheral blood. The CDR3 sequence is CATSRGQGSSGNTIYF. The CDR3 DNA is TGTGCCACCAGCAGAGGACAGGGCTCCTCTGGAAACACCATATATTTT.